These 8 T cell receptor beta chains share one sample of origin, sequenced in a study of cytomegalovirus exposure and HLA in healthy donors. PCR involved 60 Vbeta and 13 Jbeta primers. The data were produced by immunoSEQ multiplex PCR, yet TCRdb's version contains in-frame clones alone and is incomplete. The sample has approximately 160,000 clones, roughly 85% seen once; the top ten hold roughly 0.7%. Sequencing was done on a sample of PBMCs. The receptors were sampled from a male donor in good health and CMV-seronegative.

CDR3 amino acids: CASSLRLAGVLHEQYF. The CDR3 DNA reads as TGTGCCAGCAGTTTACGACTAGCGGGAGTACTTCACGAGCAGTACTTC. This chain connects TRBV27 to TRBJ2-7; TRBD2 agrees at 12 bases. Germline-derived CDR1 and CDR2 are MNHEY and SMNVEV (reference sequence). The length of the CDR3 is 16 residues. J gave up 5 bases and V 2 bases, and 7 bases lay outside the gene matches.

Of note for this clone: The junction does not match germline at one end; this may be a read error. V and J are TRBV7-9 and TRBJ1-4; 8 nucleotides align to TRBD1. From germline, CDR1 is SEHNR and CDR2 FQNEAQ (reference sequence). This CDR3 contains 14 residues. This CDR3 is CSSSWQGAGEKLFF. CDR3 nucleotide sequence: TGTTCCAGCAGCTGGCAGGGGGCTGGTGAAAAACTGTTTTTT.

The J gene is TRBJ2-5, the V gene TRBV29-1; the match to TRBD1 covers 9 bases. With V trimmed by 4 bases and J by 5 bases, 14 bases remained unmatched. The CDR3 extends over 16 amino acids. Germline V gives CDR1 SQVTM, CDR2 ANQGSEA. The chain's CDR3 is CSVVGSNRGPGETQYF. The CDR3 bases are TGCAGCGTTGTGGGGAGTAACAGGGGGCCAGGTGAGACCCAGTACTTC.

The chain has TRBV2 and TRBJ2-2, with no clear D. Germline V lookup: CDR1 SNHLY, CDR2 FYNNEI. The CDR3 runs to 11 residues. V shed 6 bases and J shed 6 bases, with 5 bases lying between them. CDR3 coding DNA: TGTGCCAGCAGCCCTGCCGGGGAGCTGTTTTTT. It translates to CASSPAGELFF.

J is TRBJ2-5 and V is TRBV4-2, with 10 bases matching TRBD2. The J call is doubtful: the DNA matches TRBJ2-7 better. This CDR3 has 18 amino acids. The germline V gene has CDR1 LGHNA and CDR2 YNFKEQ. The CDR3 nucleotides are TGTGCCAGCAGCCAAGATCCGCTAGCGGGAGATATGACCTACGAGCAGTACTTC. This codes for CASSQDPLAGDMTYEQYF.

The chain combines TRBV7-8 with TRBJ2-7; D is perhaps TRBD1 (6 bases). Germline CDR1 is SGHVS and CDR2 is FQNEAQ. Trimming removed 5 bases from V and 2 bases from J, with 13 bases in between. This CDR3 is built from 14 residues. CDR3 residues: CASSPGQPPYEQYF. DNA of the CDR3: TGTGCCAGCAGCCCCGGACAGCCCCCCTACGAGCAGTACTTC. Full variable domain (missing parts from reference TRBV7-8 and TRBJ2-7): GAGVSQSPRYKVAKRGQDVALRCDPISGHVSLFWYQQALGQGPEFLTYFQNEAQLDKSGLPSDRFFAERPEGSVSTLKIQRTQQEDSAVYLCASSPGQPPYEQYFGPGTRLTVT.

This clone has just one count. This chain links TRBV4-3 with TRBJ2-2; 7 bases fit TRBD2. J lost 1 base, V lost 1 base, and 0 bases had no gene match. Germline lookup yields CDR1 LGHNA and CDR2 YSLEER. The CDR3 sequence is 15 residues long. This chain's CDR3 is CASSQAGGNTGELFF. The CDR3 region has the DNA TGCGCCAGCAGCCAAGCGGGAGGGAACACCGGGGAGCTGTTTTTT.

The chain employs TRBV7-9 and TRBJ2-7; a possible D gene is TRBD1 (6 bases). Trimming removed 4 bases at V and 5 bases at J, with 15 bases between. CDR3 length: 14 amino acids. Germline loops: CDR1 SEHNR, CDR2 FQNEAQ (reference sequence). CDR3 amino acids: CASSSYRVPHEQYF. In DNA, the CDR3 is TGTGCCAGCAGCTCCTACAGGGTCCCTCACGAGCAGTACTTC.